The 14 T cell receptor beta chains below all came from one sample that was sequenced in a study of breast tumors, draining lymph nodes, adjacent tissues. TCRdb reprocessed the multiplex PCR reads via MiXCR and lists one record per CDR3 protein. The sample comprises about 170,000 distinct CDR3 sequences, 25% to 40% of which are singletons, and less than 4% rests with the top ten. Axillary draining lymph nodes of breast cancer patients supplied the node samples. The sample consisted of axillary lymph node tissue. These receptors originate from a female donor with breast cancer. Some clones in this sample may be carry-over from other donors' samples.

The V gene is TRBV3-1, the J gene TRBJ2-2, with D possibly matching TRBD2 (6 bases). Looked up from germline, CDR1 is LGHDT and CDR2 is YNNKEL (reference sequence). The CDR3 has 18 amino acids. The V end was cut by 1 base, the J end by 3 bases, with 18 bases between. CDR3 loop: CASSQGITARRDTGELFF. DNA for the CDR3: TGTGCCAGCAGCCAAGGGATTACGGCGAGGAGGGACACCGGGGAGCTGTTTTTT.

This clonotype was picked up a small number of times. This may be a read error, as it is one base from a much larger clone. The rearrangement links TRBV6-2 or TRBV6-3 to TRBJ1-5, with 7 positions matching TRBD1. CDR1 and CDR2 from the germline V gene are MNHEY and SVGEGT. With 7 bases clipped from V and 2 bases from J, the junction kept 11 bases outside the gene matches. The CDR3 spans 16 residues. The CDR3 protein is CASTDRQGGGNQPQHF. The CDR3 coding sequence is TGTGCCAGCACCGACCGACAGGGCGGGGGCAATCAGCCCCAGCATTTT.

The chain carries TRBV15 and TRBJ1-6; tentatively, D is TRBD1 (5 bases). The CDR3 is 15 amino acids. V lost 0 bases and J 8 bases, leaving 11 bases between the germline ends. Germline-derived CDR1 and CDR2 are LNHNV and YYDKDF (reference sequence). The DNA of the CDR3 is TGTGCCACCAGCAGAGATCGGGACGGATATTCACCCCTCCACTTT. Amino acids: CATSRDRDGYSPLHF.

This clonotype appeared many times. V is TRBV19 and J is TRBJ2-2; TRBD1 matches 11 bases. Germline V CDR1 and CDR2: LNHDA, SQIVND (reference sequence). J lost 9 bases, V lost 4 bases, and 13 bases had no gene match. The CDR3 is 17 amino acids. The CDR3 loop reads CASSTGQGALTYRELFF. As DNA, the CDR3 is TGTGCCAGTAGTACCGGACAGGGGGCCTTAACTTACCGGGAGCTGTTTTTT.

This clonotype appeared a few times. Since a much larger clone is just one base distant, this may be a read error. V gene TRBV7-2 combines with J gene TRBJ1-2, with D possibly TRBD1 on 5 matching bases. V dropped 2 bases and J dropped 4 bases, with 11 bases sitting between them. Germline V lookup: CDR1 SGHTA, CDR2 FQGNSA. The CDR3 runs to 14 residues. The CDR3 nucleotides read TGTGCCAGCAGCTTACGTGGGGGGGGCTATGGCTACACCTTC. Its protein is CASSLRGGGYGYTF.

The CDR3 spells CASSFGGGPTDTQYF. The CDR3, as DNA: TGTGCCAGCAGTTTTGGGGGGGGGCCCACAGATACGCAGTATTTT. This chain uses TRBV12-3 or TRBV12-4 with TRBJ2-3; maybe TRBD2 (7 bases). The V gene lost 3 bases and the J gene lost 2 bases, with 12 bases spanning the gap. The CDR3 totals 15 residues.

Notes on this clonotype: It may be a read error: a sequence one base away is much more abundant. The V gene is TRBV6-6, the J gene TRBJ2-2; 8 bases are a match to TRBD1. The CDR3 runs 15 residues. V lost 5 bases, J lost 7 bases, and 9 bases stayed unmatched. CDR1 is MNHNY and CDR2 is SVGAGI in the germline V gene (reference sequence). The CDR3 region has the DNA TGTGCCAGCAGTCGACAGGGGAAGAGGGGCGGGGAGCTGTTTTTT. This translates into CASSRQGKRGGELFF.

In its sample, this clonotype was seen a few times. This chain uses TRBV6-2 or TRBV6-3 with TRBJ1-1, with 8 bases matching TRBD1. J was trimmed by 7 bases and V by 4 bases; bases with no gene match: 5. Germline V CDR1 and CDR2: MNHEY, SVGEGT. CDR3 length equals 13 residues. CDR3 coding DNA: TGTGCCAGCAGTTGGACAGGGAAAGTTGAAGCTTTCTTT. It translates to CASSWTGKVEAFF.

There are many counts of this clonotype. This rearrangement joins TRBV19 to TRBJ2-6; tentatively, D is TRBD1 or TRBD2 (5 bases each). V lost 3 bases, J lost 2 bases, and 8 bases lay in between. The length of the CDR3 is 15 residues. CDR1 is LNHDA, CDR2 SQIVND, per germline (reference sequence). In nucleotides, the CDR3 is TGTGCCAGTAGTATGTGGGGGACTGGGGCCAACGTCCTGACTTTC. It specifies CASSMWGTGANVLTF.

This clonotype was seen ten or more times. The chain joins TRBV7-9 to TRBJ2-1, with 12 bases identical to TRBD2. The CDR3 runs to 15 residues. V lost 5 bases, J lost 7 bases, and 6 bases stayed unmatched. The germline gives CDR1 SEHNR, CDR2 FQNEAQ (reference sequence). CDR3 in amino acids: CASSPLAGGANEQFF. CDR3 coding DNA: TGTGCCAGCAGCCCACTAGCGGGGGGCGCGAATGAGCAGTTCTTC.

This clonotype was seen ten or more times. This chain links TRBV12-3 or TRBV12-4 with TRBJ1-3; D not resolved. V was cut by 7 bases and J by 4 bases, with 8 bases left in between. The length of the CDR3 is 12 residues. Here the CDR3 reads CASTRGGNTIYF. CDR3 coding DNA: TGTGCCAGCACCCGAGGGGGAAACACCATATATTTT.

This clonotype was seen a few times. It may be a read error: a sequence one base away is much more abundant. The chain recombines TRBV6-5 with TRBJ2-5, with TRBD2 matching 7 bases. Germline CDR1 reads MNHEY; CDR2 reads SVGAGI. The CDR3 length is 17 residues. The V segment lost 6 bases and the J segment 2 bases; nucleotides outside the gene matches: 15. CDR3 in amino acids: CASSAAVLAGLQETQYF. CDR3 DNA sequence: TGTGCCAGCAGCGCCGCCGTGTTAGCGGGCCTACAAGAGACCCAGTACTTC.

This clonotype was counted many times. J is TRBJ2-7 and V is TRBV6-1; TRBD1 matches at 7 bases. The ends lost 9 bases at V and 0 bases at J; junction bases unmatched: 8. From germline, CDR1 is MNHNS and CDR2 SASEGT. The CDR3 spans 14 residues. CDR3 sequence reads: CASGGQVSSYEQYF. In DNA form, the CDR3 reads TGTGCCAGTGGAGGACAGGTGAGCTCCTACGAGCAGTACTTC.

Concerning this clonotype: Its ends do not fully match the called genes, so a read error is possible. The J gene is TRBJ1-6, the V gene TRBV7-6, with D possibly matching TRBD1 (5 bases). Germline CDR1 reads SGHVS; CDR2 reads FNYEAQ. The CDR3 sequence is 15 residues long. The CDR3 is CASSQQASYNSPLHF. For the CDR3, the DNA is TGTGCCAGCAGCCAACAGGCCTCCTATAATTCCCCCCTCCACTTT.